Each of the 28 T cell receptor beta chains below was sequenced from the same sample in a study of patients and donors after allogeneic stem cell transplantation. TCRdb re-called the RT-PCR reads with MiXCR, one entry per CDR3 protein. This sample yields 70,000 or so distinct CDR3 sequences, of which less than 30% are seen a single time; roughly 29% belongs to the top ten. Sequencing was carried out using blood, either unsorted or a sorted T cell fraction (not recorded which). These receptors came from a human donor who was either an allogeneic HSCT recipient or a stem cell or donor lymphocyte infusion donor (not recorded which). It is not recorded whose cells these are; they may come from a transplant donor.

The chain combines TRBV15 with TRBJ1-2; D ambiguous. The ends were cut back, 6 bases at V and 5 bases at J, with 22 bases in the middle. Per the germline V gene, CDR1 is LNHNV and CDR2 is YYDKDF (reference sequence). This CDR3 region has 16 residues. CDR3 residues: CATRGAVDTPGYGYTF. As DNA, the CDR3 is TGTGCCACCAGGGGTGCTGTAGACACCCCCGGGTATGGCTACACCTTC.

A few counts support this clonotype. The chain employs TRBV5-1 and TRBJ1-2; D gene uncertain. The CDR3 contains 13 residues. Germline V gives CDR1 SGHRS, CDR2 YFSETQ. The ends were cut back, 5 bases at V and 7 bases at J, with 15 bases in the middle. Here the CDR3 reads CASRTELTTGYTF. The CDR3 region has the DNA TGCGCCAGCAGAACAGAATTGACTACTGGCTACACCTTC.

This clonotype was found a few times. This chain connects TRBV7-2 to TRBJ1-6, with TRBD1 matching over 9 bases. The trim removed 5 bases at V and 8 bases at J, leaving 7 bases unmatched. CDR1 SGHTA and CDR2 FQGNSA come from the germline V gene. The CDR3 runs 15 residues. The CDR3 region has the DNA TGTGCCAGCAGCCAAGAGGGACAGGGTCATTCACCCCTCCACTTT. Protein: CASSQEGQGHSPLHF.

The rearrangement joins TRBV6-5 to TRBJ2-7, with D possibly being TRBD1 (6 bases). This CDR3 comprises 15 residues. Per germline, CDR1 MNHEY and CDR2 SVGAGI. Trimming removed 5 bases from V and 5 bases from J, with 19 bases in between. In DNA form, the CDR3 reads TGTGCCAGCAGTGGTGGGACACAAGTCTTTGACGAGCAGTACTTC. Translating gives CASSGGTQVFDEQYF.

This clonotype has a handful of counts. J is TRBJ1-1 and V is TRBV7-6, with D possibly TRBD1 on 5 matching bases. This CDR3 comprises 13 residues. V was cut by 6 bases and J by 4 bases, with 12 bases left in between. In germline, CDR1 is SGHVS, CDR2 FNYEAQ. The CDR3: CASSRGAGTEAFF. CDR3 nucleotides: TGTGCCAGCAGTAGGGGCGCAGGCACTGAAGCTTTCTTT.

This clonotype has only a few counts. This chain connects TRBV4-1 to TRBJ1-6, with D possibly being TRBD1 (6 bases). This CDR3 has 18 amino acids. Per germline, CDR1 MGHRA and CDR2 YSYEKL. Between the trimmed V and J ends, which lost 1 base and 0 bases, there was a span of 13 bases. The CDR3 here is CASSQGGQGSSYNSPLHF. The CDR3 DNA follows: TGCGCCAGCAGCCAAGGGGGACAAGGAAGCTCCTATAATTCACCCCTCCACTTT.

V usage is TRBV7-9 and J usage is TRBJ1-3, with unresolved D. This CDR3 has 14 residues. From germline, CDR1 is SEHNR and CDR2 FQNEAQ (reference sequence). Trimming pared 1 base from V and 0 bases from J, leaving 4 bases between. CDR3: CASSLVPSGNTIYF. The CDR3 nucleotides read TGTGCCAGCAGCTTAGTCCCCTCTGGAAACACCATATATTTT.

The rearrangement joins TRBV6-5 to TRBJ1-1; 10 nucleotides agree with TRBD1. The CDR3 is 14 residues long. CDR1 MNHEY and CDR2 SVGAGI come from the germline V gene. V lost 6 bases and J lost 10; bases outside the gene matches: 11. In nucleotides, the CDR3 is TGTGCCAGCAGCTTAGACAGGGGGCTGCTGTCAGCTTTCTTT. Residues: CASSLDRGLLSAFF.

V and J are TRBV7-3 and TRBJ1-2, with TRBD1 matching over 11 bases. The V gene's germline CDR1 is SGHTA and CDR2 FQGTGA. J lost 7 bases, V lost 0 bases, and 7 bases had no gene match. The CDR3 has 16 residues. The CDR3 nucleotides are TGTGCCAGCAGCTTAACCCCGGACAGGGGGCTGCGTGGCTACACCTTC. As protein: CASSLTPDRGLRGYTF.

This chain links TRBV3-1 with TRBJ2-7, with 9 bases fitting TRBD2. The germline V gene encodes CDR1 LGHDT and CDR2 YNNKEL (reference sequence). J was trimmed by 3 bases and V by 3 bases; bases with no gene match: 9. The CDR3 loop spans 16 amino acids. DNA for the CDR3: TGTGCCAGCAGCCATGCAGCGGGGGGCTCCTTCTACGAGCAGTACTTC. It translates to CASSHAAGGSFYEQYF.

This clonotype was counted many times. The chain combines TRBV27 with TRBJ1-2; no reliable D call. The CDR3 extends over 12 amino acids. V was shortened by 8 bases and J by 2 bases, with 9 bases between the two germline ends. Germline values: CDR1 MNHEY, CDR2 SMNVEV (reference sequence). For the CDR3, the DNA is TGTGCCAGCGGTCGACTGAACTATGGCTACACCTTC. Encoded protein: CASGRLNYGYTF.

The V call is TRBV9, the J call TRBJ1-3, with D hard to call. V was shortened by 0 bases and J by 0 bases, with 7 bases between the two germline ends. The V gene's germline CDR1 is SGDLS and CDR2 YYNGEE. This CDR3 contains 15 residues. The chain's CDR3 is CASSVVGLSGNTIYF. The CDR3 DNA sequence: TGTGCCAGCAGCGTAGTCGGACTCTCTGGAAACACCATATATTTT.

The V gene is TRBV6-5, the J gene TRBJ1-5, with unresolved D. The CDR3 consists of 15 residues. Germline V gives CDR1 MNHEY, CDR2 SVGAGI. Trimming took off 4 bases at V and 5 bases at J, with 15 bases between the two ends. CDR3 bases: TGTGCCAGCAGTTCCCGGGCCCCCGGGCATCAGCCCCAGCATTTT. It is translated as CASSSRAPGHQPQHF.

Only one count was recorded for this clonotype. The rearrangement joins TRBV12-3 or TRBV12-4 to TRBJ2-1; D unclear. This CDR3 is built from 12 residues. The V end lost 4 bases, the J end lost 5 bases, and 6 bases lay between the germline ends. CDR3 bases: TGTGCCAGCAGTTATAGGAACAATGAGCAGTTCTTC. Amino acids: CASSYRNNEQFF.

The V call is TRBV6-1, the J call TRBJ1-1; 7 bases are a match to TRBD1. CDR1 and CDR2 from the germline V gene are MNHNS and SASEGT. The CDR3 runs 14 residues. The junction had 3 bases not matched to a gene; V was cut back by 4 bases and J by 1 base. In nucleotides, the CDR3 is TGTGCCAGCAGTGGGGGACAGCGGAACACTGAAGCTTTCTTT. Translated: CASSGGQRNTEAFF.

This clonotype came up a few times. The chain is built from TRBV10-3 and TRBJ2-3; the D is unclear. This CDR3 is built from 14 residues. V gave up 3 bases and J gave up 2 bases, with 9 bases separating them. Germline-derived CDR1 and CDR2 are ENHRY and SYGVKD. The CDR3 here is CAISDLLSTDTQYF. The CDR3 DNA follows: TGTGCCATCAGTGATTTGTTATCCACAGATACGCAGTATTTT.

This chain uses TRBV7-9 with TRBJ1-3; no clear D. CDR1 is SEHNR, CDR2 FQNEAQ, per germline (reference sequence). This CDR3 has 16 amino acids. Trimming shortened V by 4 bases and J by 0 bases, and 13 bases separated the two germline ends. The CDR3: CASSSRTVLSGNTIYF. The CDR3 bases are TGTGCCAGCAGCTCAAGGACGGTCCTCTCTGGAAACACCATATATTTT.

The chain has TRBV7-9 and TRBJ1-2; D unresolved. CDR3 length: 10 residues. V lost 5 bases and J 9 bases, leaving 7 bases between the germline ends. CDR1 SEHNR and CDR2 FQNEAQ come from the germline V gene (reference sequence). The CDR3 spells CASSPSSYTF. CDR3 nucleotide sequence: TGTGCCAGCAGCCCGAGTAGCTACACCTTC.

The V and J genes are TRBV29-1 and TRBJ1-1; TRBD1 aligns across 9 bases. CDR3 size: 15 residues. V was pared by 5 bases and J by 4 bases, with 11 bases of the junction left unmatched. Germline CDR1 is SQVTM and CDR2 is ANQGSEA. DNA for the CDR3: TGCAGCGTTATTTCTTGGGACAGGGTGGGCACTGAAGCTTTCTTT. Residues: CSVISWDRVGTEAFF.

The chain employs TRBV7-8 and TRBJ2-1, with D possibly being TRBD1 (6 bases). Germline V gives CDR1 SGHVS, CDR2 FQNEAQ. The length of the CDR3 is 14 residues. V lost 5 bases and J lost 5, with 13 bases in between. This CDR3 reads CASSRRTADNEQFF. The CDR3 nucleotides read TGTGCCAGCAGCCGTCGGACAGCTGACAATGAGCAGTTCTTC.

This clonotype was observed a few times. V gene TRBV7-3 combines with J gene TRBJ2-2; no definite D call. The CDR3 is made up of 13 amino acids. Germline V lookup: CDR1 SGHTA, CDR2 FQGTGA. Between the trimmed V and J ends, which lost 6 bases and 5 bases, there was a span of 10 bases. The CDR3 DNA reads as TGTGCCAGCAGTCTAAGTCAAACCGGGGAGCTGTTTTTT. This gives the protein CASSLSQTGELFF.

This chain joins TRBV5-6 and TRBJ2-7; no reliable D call. Germline V lookup: CDR1 SGHDT, CDR2 YYEEEE. V lost 3 bases to trimming and J lost 3 bases, with 10 bases between them. The CDR3 loop spans 13 amino acids. The CDR3 spells CASSWIHGYEQYF. Here the CDR3 DNA reads TGTGCCAGCAGCTGGATACACGGCTACGAGCAGTACTTC.

J is TRBJ2-7 and V is TRBV29-1; 12 nucleotides agree with TRBD2. The J segment lost 2 bases and the V segment lost 4 bases, leaving 9 bases of the junction unmatched. This CDR3 has 16 residues. CDR1 SQVTM and CDR2 ANQGSEA come from the germline V gene. CDR3 coding DNA: TGCAGCGTTGTTGGACTAGCGGGGAGGGCCGCCTACGAGCAGTACTTC. Its translation: CSVVGLAGRAAYEQYF.

This clonotype occurred a few times. The junction departs from the called germline gene at one end, perhaps through a read error. This chain links TRBV18 with TRBJ2-1; 14 bases agree with TRBD2. CDR3 length: 16 residues. CDR1 is KGHSH and CDR2 is LQKENI in the germline V gene. CDR3: CASSTPGLAGVNEQFF. The CDR3, as DNA: TGTGCCAGCTCAACACCGGGACTAGCGGGAGTAAATGAGCAGTTCTTC.

This chain connects TRBV7-8 to TRBJ1-1; TRBD1 matches at 9 bases. V lost 0 bases to trimming and J lost 3 bases; unmatched junction nucleotides: 11. The CDR3 length is 18 residues. CDR1 is SGHVS, CDR2 FQNEAQ, per germline. CDR3 loop: CASSLARGVGQGYTEAFF. CDR3 in DNA: TGTGCCAGCAGCTTAGCCCGGGGTGTGGGACAGGGATACACTGAAGCTTTCTTT.

This chain connects TRBV20-1 to TRBJ1-5; D may be TRBD1 (5 bases). The CDR3 runs 15 residues. CDR1 and CDR2 from the germline V gene are DFQATT and SNEGSKA (reference sequence). Trimming removed 0 bases from V and 1 base from J, with 10 bases in between. For the CDR3, the DNA is TGCAGTGCTAGAGAGTTGGGGGAGAGCAATCAGCCCCAGCATTTT. Translation gives CSARELGESNQPQHF.

CDR3 bases: TGCGCCAGCAGCCAACGACTAGCGGACCCCGGGAACACCGGGGAGCTGTTTTTT. This encodes CASSQRLADPGNTGELFF. The chain links TRBV4-1 to TRBJ2-2, with 9 bases aligning to TRBD2. Germline CDR1 reads MGHRA; CDR2 reads YSYEKL. Trimming took 2 bases from V and 1 from J; bases not matched to a gene: 8. This CDR3 comprises 18 residues.

V and J are TRBV6-1 and TRBJ2-7; D remains unclear. V was pared by 8 bases and J by 0 bases, with 14 bases between. The CDR3 contains 14 residues. Germline CDR1 reads MNHNS; CDR2 reads SASEGT. CDR3 loop: CASRPLLRSYEQYF. For the CDR3, the DNA is TGTGCCAGCCGACCACTACTCCGCTCCTACGAGCAGTACTTC.